The sample holds one count of the clone carrying this T cell receptor (beta chain). This sample was included in a study of blood T cell repertoires in COVID-19. About the research overall: The samples span acute and convalescent COVID-19 from the United States, Italy and Spain. PBMCs, B-cell-depleted T cells, or T cells provided the cDNA or gDNA that made up the material.

Germline CDR1 reads KGHSH; CDR2 reads LQKENI. The CDR3 contains 18 residues. V was trimmed by 0 bases and J by 7 bases, leaving 24 bases between them. Authors' data handling: Reference gene primer amplification gave nucleated cell count estimates. Data came from immunoSEQ multiplex PCR; TCRdb stores just in-frame clones and leaves some out. V, J and clone size reflect that table, while D and trimming were determined from the DNA. The sample has around 220,000 clones, roughly 90% seen once. The origin of this receptor is a man aged 35 to 55 with active or convalescent COVID-19. Specimen: peripheral blood. The V and J genes are TRBV18 and TRBJ1-1; D is unresolved. As DNA, the CDR3 is TGTGCCAGCTCACCACCGGGCTCGGGGAGGGTGACCGGGATTGAAGCTTTCTTT. Its protein product is CASSPPGSGRVTGIEAFF.